This is a list of T cell receptor beta chains from one sample in a study of blood T cell repertoires in COVID-19. TCRdb's copy holds only in-frame clones and misses some; the assay was immunoSEQ multiplex PCR. The sample lists some 350,000 clones; 91% were seen once. Material: peripheral blood. The receptors were sampled from a woman aged 18-29 years who had recovered from COVID-19. Both conserved end residues are part of each CDR3. D genes are given only for firm matches. Clone size is shown for a subset of rows, as once, few, many or a class of expanded clone.

J	V	size	D	CDR3	DNA
TRBJ2-1	TRBV7-7	once	TRBD2	CASSLEAGSSYNEQFF	TGTGCCAGCAGCTTAGAAGCGGGGAGCTCCTACAATGAGCAGTTCTTC
TRBJ1-2	TRBV19	once	-	CASSLKGWYGYTF	TGTGCCAGTAGTCTAAAGGGGTGGTATGGCTACACCTTC
TRBJ1-3	TRBV30	-	-	CAWNIRSSGNTIYF	TGTGCCTGGAATATCAGAAGCTCTGGAAACACCATATATTTT
TRBJ2-6	TRBV4-3	-	TRBD1	CASSQGTGSGANVLTF	TGCGCCAGCAGCCAAGGGACAGGGTCTGGGGCCAACGTCCTGACTTTC
TRBJ2-6	TRBV19	-	-	CASSIDLQGAFSGANVLTF	TGTGCCAGTAGTATAGATTTACAGGGCGCTTTCTCTGGGGCCAACGTCCTGACTTTC
TRBJ2-1	TRBV11-3	-	-	CASSRTIPYNEQFF	TGTGCCAGCAGCCGGACAATCCCCTACAATGAGCAGTTCTTC
TRBJ1-5	TRBV19	-	TRBD1	CASTPTGGTSDQPQHF	TGTGCCAGTACCCCGACAGGGGGTACATCTGACCAGCCCCAGCATTTT
TRBJ1-4	TRBV27	once	-	CASPRGGDEKLFF	TGTGCCAGTCCCCGGGGAGGAGATGAAAAACTGTTTTTT
TRBJ2-1	TRBV12-2	once	-	CASRLPIPGGEQFF	TGTGCAAGTCGCTTACCTATACCGGGAGGCGAGCAGTTCTTC
TRBJ1-5	TRBV2	few	-	CASSPTGVGQPQHF	TGTGCCAGCAGCCCTACAGGAGTTGGGCAGCCCCAGCATTTT
TRBJ1-2	TRBV15	once	TRBD1	CATSRWGQIGYGYTF	TGTGCCACCAGCAGGTGGGGACAGATAGGATATGGCTACACCTTC
TRBJ1-1	TRBV6-2/TRBV6-3	-	TRBD1	CASSYVGQGGAFF	TGTGCCAGCAGTTACGTCGGACAGGGAGGAGCTTTCTTT
TRBJ1-5	TRBV7-2	-	-	CASSLARAGQPQHF	TGTGCCAGCAGCTTAGCCAGGGCAGGGCAGCCCCAGCATTTT
TRBJ2-5	TRBV11-3	-	TRBD2	CASSPRGNEREATQYF	TGTGCCAGCAGCCCACGAGGTAACGAGCGGGAGGCCACCCAGTACTTC
TRBJ2-3	TRBV2	-	-	CASSEGVGSSIDTQYF	TGTGCCAGCAGTGAAGGGGTCGGGAGTAGTATAGATACGCAGTATTTT
TRBJ1-2	TRBV6-5	-	-	CASSSTATGGYTF	TGTGCCAGCAGTTCCACCGCGACCGGGGGCTACACCTTC
TRBJ2-1	TRBV29-1	-	TRBD2	CSVEDPSGSVSYNEQFF	TGCAGCGTTGAAGATCCCAGCGGGAGTGTGTCCTACAATGAGCAGTTCTTC
TRBJ1-6	TRBV9	-	TRBD1	CASSVAPGTENSPLHF	TGTGCCAGCAGCGTAGCTCCCGGGACAGAGAATTCACCCCTCCACTTT
TRBJ1-1	TRBV6-6	few	TRBD1	CASSYEQGAGEAFF	TGTGCCAGCAGTTACGAACAGGGGGCCGGTGAAGCTTTCTTT
TRBJ1-2	TRBV19	once	TRBD1	CASSIEETGGGYGYTF	TGTGCCAGTAGTATAGAGGAGACAGGGGGAGGCTATGGCTACACCTTC
TRBJ1-4	TRBV6-5	-	TRBD1	CASSYSGQGREKLFF	TGTGCCAGCAGTTACTCGGGACAGGGGAGGGAAAAACTGTTTTTT
TRBJ1-2	TRBV9	-	-	CASSTRQESYGYTF	TGTGCCAGCAGCACCCGACAGGAAAGCTATGGCTACACCTTC
TRBJ2-5	TRBV27	-	TRBD2	CASSSSASGPSTQYF	TGTGCCAGCAGTTCGAGCGCTAGCGGTCCTTCGACCCAGTACTTC
TRBJ1-4	TRBV27	-	TRBD1	CASSRQGEKLFF	TGTGCCAGCAGTCGACAGGGGGAAAAACTGTTTTTT
TRBJ2-1	TRBV3-1/TRBV3-2	-	TRBD2	CASSQDLVAGNSYNEQFF	TGTGCCAGCAGCCAAGATCTGGTAGCGGGTAACTCCTACAATGAGCAGTTCTTC
TRBJ1-6	TRBV9	-	-	CASSPRTLSSPLHF	TGTGCCAGCAGCCCCCGGACACTCTCTTCACCCCTCCACTTT
TRBJ2-1	TRBV6-6	-	-	CASSYRIEEGEQFF	TGTGCCAGCAGTTATAGGATAGAGGAGGGTGAGCAGTTCTTC
TRBJ2-5	TRBV30	-	TRBD2	CAWKLAGAETQYF	TGTGCCTGGAAACTAGCGGGAGCAGAGACCCAGTACTTC
TRBJ1-1	TRBV15	-	TRBD1	CATSRGPRQGSTEAFF	TGTGCCACCAGCAGAGGACCCCGACAGGGAAGCACTGAAGCTTTCTTT
TRBJ2-3	TRBV5-1	-	TRBD2	CASAYLAGVSDTQYF	TGCGCCAGCGCCTATCTAGCGGGAGTATCAGATACGCAGTATTTT
TRBJ1-2	TRBV25-1	-	-	CASSEGTSGYTF	TGTGCCAGCAGTGAAGGGACATCTGGCTACACCTTC
TRBJ1-1	TRBV29-1	once	-	CRIQGPNTEAFF	TGCAGAATACAGGGCCCGAACACTGAAGCTTTCTTT
TRBJ1-1	TRBV9	-	-	CASSSSGGQRNTEAFF	TGTGCCAGCAGCAGCAGCGGGGGGCAGAGGAACACTGAAGCTTTCTTT
TRBJ2-3	TRBV10-1	-	TRBD2	CASSPRGRALAGTDTQYF	TGCGCCAGCAGTCCGCGCGGGAGGGCCCTCGCGGGCACAGATACGCAGTATTTT
TRBJ1-2	TRBV21-1	-	-	CASSNGEENYGYTF	TGTGCCAGCAGCAACGGTGAGGAAAACTATGGCTACACCTTC